The T cell receptor beta chain under discussion was sequenced for a study of cytomegalovirus exposure and HLA in healthy donors. The study's findings and limits: According to the study, around 160 TCR beta chains were cytomegalovirus-associated. There were reportedly fewer N-insertions in an Asian-associated ancestry cluster than the approximately 670-donor mean, in a later analysis.

Use of 60 Vbeta and 13 Jbeta primers characterized the PCR. Clones were read by immunoSEQ multiplex PCR, and TCRdb kept only the in-frame ones, dropping some. The sample yields more than 80,000 clones, approximately 71% seen once. The V end lost 3 bases, the J end lost 3 bases, and 14 bases lay between the germline ends. Germline V gene lookup returns CDR1 LGHNA and CDR2 YNFKEQ. This CDR3 region has 15 residues. The donors gave bone marrow, and they were healthy. As regards this clone: Its target is unknown.

Sequencing was carried out using PBMCs. The source of this sequence is a middle-aged man in good health and CMV-seronegative. The rearrangement links TRBV4-2 to TRBJ1-1; D perhaps matches TRBD1 (5 bases). In DNA, the CDR3 is TGTGCCAGCAGCCAGGACCCCCGGGGGGACACTGAAGCTTTCTTT. Translation: CASSQDPRGDTEAFF.